This entry is about one T cell receptor (beta chain). Its antigen target is currently unknown. Base qualities are missing; no much larger clone stands one base away. This record belongs to a study of CD8+ T cells in alopecia areata (dated by TCRdb to the late 2010s). In terms of the full investigation: The study used high-throughput TCRbeta sequencing to examine T cell clonal expansion in alopecia areata, in both the C3H/HeJ mouse model and human patients. Scalp tissue and sorted CD4+ and CD8+ peripheral blood T cells from patchy and totalis/universalis alopecia areata patients and from healthy controls were covered by human TCRbeta sequencing. Scalp clonality was compared across normal scalp (n=4), patchy alopecia areata scalp (n=8), and alopecia totalis/universalis scalp (n=8). RNA was extracted with the PAXgene miRNA kit for fixed scalp, the miRNeasy kit for PBMCs, and the RNeasy kit for mouse skin. TCRbeta CDR3 regions were amplified by immunoSEQ multiplex PCR with 35 Vbeta forward and 13 Jbeta reverse primers. Results and caveats for the whole study, not just this receptor: Scalp TCR repertoire analysis is complicated because resident alphabeta T cells in normal human skin are also sequenced, whereas mouse skin is dominated by gammadelta T cells. Lesional scalp, especially in alopecia totalis/universalis, showed higher clonality and more expanded CD8+ clones than normal scalp, suggesting antigenic drive. Shared TCR sequences between patients were less evident than in mice, which may be partly attributable to HLA diversity in the patient population.

Lesional scalp punch biopsies and peripheral blood were obtained from alopecia areata patients. PBMCs were isolated by density centrifugation and stained for CD3, CD4 and CD8, after which CD4+ and CD8+ T cells were sorted on a FACSAria. Alopecia areata patients who were not treated were recruited through a multicenter biomarker study. Blood CD8+ T cells from five or six biomarker-study patients were further sorted into NKG2D-low and NKG2D-high fractions. Spanning cysteine to phenylalanine, the CDR3 consists of 15 amino acids. Only the CDR3 part of the read is kept: 45 bases, read in frame from the first base. The germline V gene gives CDR1 as SNHLY and CDR2 as FYNNEI. Trimming leaves V shorter by 10 bases and J shorter by 0 bases, with the junction holding 8 bases beyond the gene matches. Receptor libraries were prepared by the immunoSEQ multiplex PCR assay. To provide template for TCR sequencing, every sample had RNA extracted and reverse transcribed into cDNA. SuperScript III was used for first-strand cDNA synthesis, primed with a 2:1 mix of oligo-dT and random hexamers. A synthetic immune receptor repertoire was used to measure amplification bias, and any remaining bias was corrected computationally. The authors' analysis ran thus. After raw reads were preprocessed to remove errors, the CDR3 was defined following IMGT conventions as running from the conserved cysteine to phenylalanine. Clonality was computed by normalizing Shannon entropy by log2 of the number of productive unique TCRs and subtracting the result from 1. Whether scalp clones were CD4 or CD8 was inferred by matching scalp TCRbeta sequences against CD4 and CD8 repertoires sorted from blood. The table comes from immuneACCESS by way of TCRdb, which keeps in-frame sequences with V and J called. Part of the clones is missing from these tables; in studies checked, under half for an unresolved V gene and the rest for unknown reasons. V, J and clone size reflect that table, while D and trimming were determined from the DNA. In all, the sample holds about 64,000 clones, and roughly 46% of those were seen once. The ten most abundant clones make up roughly half of the sample.

The chain is made from TRBV2 and TRBJ2-1; 8 nucleotides in the junction match TRBD2. The sample taken for sequencing was NKG2D-low CD8+ T cells sorted from blood. Interpreted using the paper, the cell subset or site label stands for: sorted CD8+ NKG2D-low blood T cells. This TCR came from a human donor with alopecia areata. The CDR3 has the sequence CATLLTSGSYNEQFF. The nucleotide sequence is given as TGTGCCACCCTCCTAACTAGCGGCTCCTACAATGAGCAGTTCTTC.